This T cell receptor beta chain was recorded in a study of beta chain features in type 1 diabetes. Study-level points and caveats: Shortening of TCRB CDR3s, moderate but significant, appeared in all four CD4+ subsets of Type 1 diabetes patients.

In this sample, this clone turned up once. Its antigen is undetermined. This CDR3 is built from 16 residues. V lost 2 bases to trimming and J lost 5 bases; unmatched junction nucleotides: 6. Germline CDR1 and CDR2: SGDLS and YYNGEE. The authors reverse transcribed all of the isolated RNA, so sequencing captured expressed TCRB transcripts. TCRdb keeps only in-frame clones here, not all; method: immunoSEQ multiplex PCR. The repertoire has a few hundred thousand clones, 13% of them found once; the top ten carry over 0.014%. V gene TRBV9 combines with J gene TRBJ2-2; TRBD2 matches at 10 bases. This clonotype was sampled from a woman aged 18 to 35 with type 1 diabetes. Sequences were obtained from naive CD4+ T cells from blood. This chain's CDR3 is CASSVEAGGPTGELFF. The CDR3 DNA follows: TGTGCCAGCAGCGTGGAAGCGGGAGGGCCGACCGGGGAGCTGTTTTTT.